The 9 T cell receptor beta chains below come from one sample, sequenced in a study of OX40 agonist ivuxolimab in advanced cancers. Libraries were prepared by immunoSEQ multiplex PCR; TCRdb keeps only in-frame clonotypes and omits some of them. The sample contains under 25,000 clones, about 70% of which appear only once. Sequenced here: CD4+ or CD8+ T cells sorted from blood, sampled in a trial of the OX40 agonist ivuxolimab. These receptors were obtained from an adult with an advanced solid tumor such as melanoma, head and neck, liver or kidney cancer.

This clone occurred a few times. The chain carries TRBV28 and TRBJ1-1; unclear D gene. This CDR3 has 11 amino acids. Per the germline V gene, CDR1 is MDHEN and CDR2 is SYDVKM. V lost 3 bases and J 5 bases, leaving 4 bases between the germline ends. The CDR3 region has the DNA TGTGCCAGCAGTTTGTTAACTGAAGCTTTCTTT. Translation: CASSLLTEAFF. Drawing the rest from reference TRBV28 and TRBJ1-1, the complete variable domain is DVKVTQSSRYLVKRTGEKVFLECVQDMDHENMFWYRQDPGLGLRLIYFSYDVKMKEKGDIPEGYSVSREKKERFSLILESASTNQTSMYLCASSLLTEAFFGQGTRLTVV.

A single count supports this clone. The chain recombines TRBV4-2 with TRBJ2-1; 9 bases are a match to TRBD2. V trimming: 5 bases; J trimming: 6 bases; junction bases outside the gene matches: 11. The V gene's germline CDR1 is LGHNA and CDR2 YNFKEQ. The CDR3 covers 16 residues. The CDR3 protein is CASSEVTGLAANEQFF. In nucleotides, the CDR3 is TGTGCCAGCAGCGAAGTCACGGGACTAGCAGCCAATGAGCAGTTCTTC.

V is TRBV7-8 and J is TRBJ2-3, with D perhaps matching TRBD2 (6 bases). Germline V gene lookup returns CDR1 SGHVS and CDR2 FQNEAQ. The CDR3 has 15 amino acids. With 1 base removed from V and 0 bases from J, the gap between germline ends came to 8 bases. The CDR3 bases are TGTGCCAGCAGCTTAGTCGGGGGAAGCACAGATACGCAGTATTTT. It yields the protein CASSLVGGSTDTQYF.

The chain couples TRBV18 to TRBJ2-3, with TRBD1 as a possible D gene (5 bases). V shed 6 bases and J shed 6 bases, with 13 bases lying between them. There are 13 residues in the CDR3. Germline V CDR1 and CDR2: KGHSH, LQKENI. The chain's CDR3 is CASSSGLEDTQYF. The CDR3 DNA reads TGTGCCAGCTCCTCAGGGTTGGAGGATACGCAGTATTTT.

By proportion, this clone is medium-sized. The chain combines TRBV25-1 with TRBJ1-6; unclear D gene. Trimming took 0 bases from V and 7 from J, leaving 4 bases between them. The length of the CDR3 is 13 residues. CDR1 MGHDK and CDR2 SYGVNS come from the germline V gene. The CDR3 DNA is TGTGCCAGCAGTGAATACGGGAATTCACCCCTCCACTTT. Amino acid sequence: CASSEYGNSPLHF.

This sequence joins TRBV4-1 and TRBJ1-5; no clear D gene. The CDR3 runs 13 residues. With 0 bases removed from V and 7 bases from J, the gap between germline ends came to 7 bases. Germline CDR1 reads MGHRA; CDR2 reads YSYEKL. In DNA form, the CDR3 reads TGCGCCAGCAGCCAAGATAAGGGCCAGCCCCAGCATTTT. Protein product: CASSQDKGQPQHF.

V and J are TRBV30 and TRBJ2-1; 10 bases are a match to TRBD2. The germline V gene has CDR1 GTSNPN and CDR2 SVGIG (reference sequence). The CDR3 extends over 13 amino acids. J was trimmed by 5 bases and V by 5 bases; bases with no gene match: 3. Written as DNA, the CDR3 is TGTGCCTGGGGTGGACTAGCGGACAATGAGCAGTTCTTC. Translation gives CAWGGLADNEQFF.

The chain carries TRBV4-1 and TRBJ1-6; 12 nucleotides line up with TRBD1. With V trimmed by 4 bases and J by 6 bases, 4 bases remained unmatched. This CDR3 region has 16 residues. Germline values: CDR1 MGHRA, CDR2 YSYEKL. Written as DNA, the CDR3 is TGCGCCAGCAGCCTGGGACAGGGGGCGCCTAATTCACCCCTCCACTTT. Protein sequence: CASSLGQGAPNSPLHF.

The V call is TRBV6-6, the J call TRBJ2-1; TRBD2 aligns across 9 bases. The CDR3 is made up of 14 amino acids. V trimming: 9 bases; J trimming: 5 bases; junction bases outside the gene matches: 8. CDR1 and CDR2 (germline): MNHNY, SVGAGI (reference sequence). The CDR3 nucleotides read TGTGCCAGTACGGGACTAGCTTCCGACAATGAGCAGTTCTTC. It translates to CASTGLASDNEQFF.